This TCR beta chain was observed in a study of CD8+ T cells in alopecia areata. V was cut by 7 bases and J by 5 bases, with 17 bases left in between. CDR1 is PRHDT, CDR2 FYEKMQ, per germline (reference sequence). The CDR3 has 15 residues. Treatment: oral pan-JAK inhibitor, 5-10 mg twice daily. Concerning this clone itself: No antigen is known for it.

Isolated RNA was reverse transcribed into cDNA used as the sequencing template. Measured with immunoSEQ multiplex PCR; TCRdb has only the in-frame clones, and not every one. This sample carries 140,000 to 150,000 clones, around 50% of them seen once, and the ten largest clones take more than 15%. Study-wide points: Scalp clonality and expanded CD8+ clones among the top 100 showed significant decreases with tofacitinib.

The sample consisted of CD8+ T cells sorted from blood, taken at week 4, from a patient treated with tofacitinib. The chain joins TRBV13 to TRBJ2-2; maybe TRBD1 (6 bases). The TCR comes from a human donor with alopecia areata. The CDR3 DNA reads TGTGCCAGCAACGTAGCAGGGGCTTGGACCGGGGAGCTGTTTTTT. It translates to CASNVAGAWTGELFF.